This T cell receptor (beta chain) originates from a study of metastatic and nonmetastatic thyroid tumors. Overall study: Repertoire comparison spanned blood and tumor or nodule tissue of malignant and benign thyroid patients. Whole-study results and caveats: Across blood and tumor, TCR beta diversity in malignant thyroid tumors was reportedly significantly higher than in benign nodules.

Nobody among the patients had been given any treatment before thyroid surgery. Authors' methods: The authors used CDR3 differences across clinicopathological groups to build a distant-metastasis classifier for papillary thyroid cancer. TCRdb re-called clones from the PCR reads using MiXCR. For this entry, the V and J calls and clone size follow TCRdb and not the study's own pipeline. The table lists more than 13,000 clones, about 29% of them singletons. The CDR3 extends over 13 amino acids. Germline V gene sequence: CDR1 DFQATT, CDR2 SNEGSKA (reference sequence). Trimming removed 7 bases from V and 4 bases from J, with 16 bases in between. With respect to this clone: The antigen remains unidentified.

This TCR derives from a male donor with papillary thyroid cancer or a benign thyroid nodule (not recorded which). Some clones in this sample may be carry-over from other donors' samples. Sequenced material: tumor tissue. The chain employs TRBV20-1 and TRBJ2-5; TRBD1 is a possible D gene (5 bases). The CDR3 sequence is CSGWIQRGETQYF. CDR3 DNA: TGCAGTGGCTGGATACAAAGGGGAGAGACCCAGTACTTC.